The 17 T cell receptor beta chains listed next were all sequenced from one sample in a study of T cell responses to AZD1222 COVID-19 vaccine. Produced via immunoSEQ multiplex PCR; TCRdb's table is partial and in-frame only. The sample yields approximately 80,000 clones, around 93% seen once. Sequencing was performed on peripheral blood, taken 28 days after the second AZD1222 dose. All receptors come from an adult who received the AZD1222 COVID-19 vaccine.

V is TRBV4-2 and J is TRBJ1-1; D may be TRBD1 (5 bases). Germline V gene sequence: CDR1 LGHNA, CDR2 YNFKEQ. Deletions cut 3 bases from V and 0 bases from J, with 8 bases between. CDR3 length equals 14 residues. CDR3 in DNA: TGTGCCAGCAGCCAGGGACTTATGAACACTGAAGCTTTCTTT. Translated: CASSQGLMNTEAFF.

J is TRBJ1-2 and V is TRBV5-4, with 8 nucleotides matching TRBD1. J lost 2 bases, V lost 4 bases, and 7 bases had no gene match. CDR1 SGHNT and CDR2 YYREEE come from the germline V gene (reference sequence). The CDR3 has 15 residues. In DNA, the CDR3 is TGTGCCAGCAGCCTACCCGACAGGGGAAACTATGGCTACACCTTC. It is translated as CASSLPDRGNYGYTF. The full variable domain, rest sourced from reference TRBV5-4 and TRBJ1-2, is ETGVTQSPTHLIKTRGQQVTLRCSSQSGHNTVSWYQQALGQGPQFIFQYYREEENGRGNFPPRFSGLQFPNYSSELNVNALELDDSALYLCASSLPDRGNYGYTFGSGTRLTVV.

The V and J genes are TRBV2 and TRBJ2-7; D uncertain. Germline CDR1 is SNHLY and CDR2 is FYNNEI. This CDR3 contains 14 residues. V was clipped by 6 bases and J by 5 bases, with 17 bases between them. CDR3: CASRSTLLFDEQYF. The CDR3 DNA sequence: TGTGCCAGCAGGTCGACACTTCTTTTTGACGAGCAGTACTTC. Drawing the rest from reference TRBV2 and TRBJ2-7, the complete variable domain is EPEVTQTPSHQVTQMGQEVILRCVPISNHLYFYWYRQILGQKVEFLVSFYNNEISEKSEIFDDQFSVERPDGSNFTLKIRSTKLEDSAMYFCASRSTLLFDEQYFGPGTRLTVT.

The V gene is TRBV2, the J gene TRBJ2-5; D tentatively reads TRBD1 or TRBD2 (5 bases each). The V and J ends lost 8 bases and 5 bases respectively, with 18 bases between them. There are 14 residues in the CDR3. Per germline, CDR1 SNHLY and CDR2 FYNNEI. The chain's CDR3 is CASDARGLSETQYF. The CDR3 DNA reads as TGTGCCAGCGATGCCCGGGGCCTCAGCGAGACCCAGTACTTC.

V and J are TRBV29-1 and TRBJ1-1, with a possible D match to TRBD1 (5 bases). The CDR3 extends over 14 amino acids. V was pared by 7 bases and J by 10 bases, with 25 bases between. The germline CDR1 and CDR2 sequences are SQVTM and ANQGSEA. The CDR3 region has the DNA TGCAGCGCTCAGGGAGGGGCGGGTGTTTTTGTAGCTTTCTTT. Its translation: CSAQGGAGVFVAFF.

This chain connects TRBV28 to TRBJ1-3; D gene uncertain. V was cut by 5 bases and J by 0 bases, with 14 bases left in between. Looked up from germline, CDR1 is MDHEN and CDR2 is SYDVKM. This CDR3 comprises 16 residues. CDR3 region: CASSLLRHFSGNTIYF. DNA for the CDR3: TGTGCCAGCAGTCTACTAAGACACTTCTCTGGAAACACCATATATTTT.

The chain is built from TRBV7-2 and TRBJ2-5; 9 bases fit TRBD2. CDR3 length: 16 residues. With 1 base clipped from V and 4 bases from J, the junction kept 7 bases outside the gene matches. CDR1 and CDR2 (germline): SGHTA, FQGNSA. DNA for the CDR3: TGTGCCAGCAGCTTAGAACCCCTAGCGGGACGAGAGACCCAGTACTTC. Amino acid sequence: CASSLEPLAGRETQYF.

This sequence joins TRBV9 and TRBJ2-6, with D possibly being TRBD1 (6 bases). V was clipped by 3 bases and J by 0 bases, with 19 bases between them. CDR1 and CDR2 from the germline V gene are SGDLS and YYNGEE. The length of the CDR3 is 19 residues. In DNA form, the CDR3 reads TGTGCCAGCAGCGCTACCGGGACATCAAGGGCCTCTGGGGCCAACGTCCTGACTTTC. Translating gives CASSATGTSRASGANVLTF.

The rearrangement joins TRBV28 to TRBJ1-2; the D is unclear. Germline values: CDR1 MDHEN, CDR2 SYDVKM. V lost 7 bases to trimming and J lost 3 bases, with 15 bases between them. The CDR3 length is 14 residues. The CDR3 loop reads CASTPGRVHYGYTF. Written as DNA, the CDR3 is TGTGCCAGCACCCCGGGTAGGGTGCACTATGGCTACACCTTC.

This sequence joins TRBV11-2 and TRBJ2-7; D is ambiguous. This CDR3 region has 13 residues. Per the germline V gene, CDR1 is SGHAT and CDR2 is FQNNGV. V was pared by 1 base and J by 3 bases, with 7 bases between. CDR3 coding DNA: TGTGCCAGCAGCTTAGGACCGAGCTACGAGCAGTACTTC. It specifies CASSLGPSYEQYF.

The chain carries TRBV5-5 and TRBJ2-1; 11 bases align to TRBD2. The CDR3 has 16 residues. With 3 bases clipped from V and 6 bases from J, the junction kept 8 bases outside the gene matches. Germline CDR1 is SGHKS and CDR2 is YYEKEE (reference sequence). The CDR3 spells CASSWAGTSGFNEQFF. The CDR3 DNA is TGTGCCAGCAGCTGGGCCGGGACTAGCGGATTCAATGAGCAGTTCTTC.

This chain uses TRBV5-6 with TRBJ2-7; no reliable D call. Germline-derived CDR1 and CDR2 are SGHDT and YYEEEE. This CDR3 is built from 14 residues. The V end was cut by 5 bases, the J end by 0 bases, with 12 bases between. The CDR3: CASRPGPRSYEQYF. The CDR3 bases are TGTGCCAGCAGGCCCGGACCTCGCTCCTACGAGCAGTACTTC.

The chain uses TRBV9 and TRBJ1-4, with a possible D match to TRBD1 (6 bases). The CDR3 has 14 residues. Between the trimmed V and J ends, which lost 1 base and 8 bases, there was a span of 12 bases. Germline lookup yields CDR1 SGDLS and CDR2 YYNGEE. The CDR3 sequence is CASSVSGAREKLFF. The CDR3, as DNA: TGTGCCAGCAGCGTATCGGGGGCTCGGGAAAAACTGTTTTTT.

CDR3 region: CAWSRESYNEQFF. The CDR3 region has the DNA TGTGCCTGGTCGCGGGAGTCCTACAATGAGCAGTTCTTC. The chain carries TRBV30 and TRBJ2-1; the match to TRBD2 covers 7 bases. J lost 1 base, V lost 5 bases, and 2 bases had no gene match. The CDR3 loop spans 13 amino acids. CDR1 GTSNPN and CDR2 SVGIG come from the germline V gene (reference sequence). Variable domain in full (rest from reference TRBV30 and TRBJ2-1): SQTIHQWPATLVQPVGSPLSLECTVEGTSNPNLYWYRQAAGRGLQLLFYSVGIGQISSEVPQNLSASRPQDRQFILSSKKLLLSDSGFYLCAWSRESYNEQFFGPGTRLTVL.

J is TRBJ1-4 and V is TRBV6-6; possible D gene TRBD1, 6 bases. The CDR3 runs to 14 residues. Germline lookup yields CDR1 MNHNY and CDR2 SVGAGI (reference sequence). The V end lost 5 bases, the J end lost 5 bases, and 12 bases lay between the germline ends. The CDR3 spells CASSKRTVNEKLFF. CDR3 in DNA: TGTGCCAGCAGTAAGAGGACAGTGAATGAAAAACTGTTTTTT.

The rearrangement links TRBV24-1 to TRBJ2-2; D may correspond to TRBD1 or TRBD2 (5 bases each). CDR3 size: 12 residues. Germline CDR1 and CDR2: KGHDR and SFDVKD. V lost 9 bases, J lost 6 bases, and 10 bases lay in between. The CDR3 DNA sequence: TGTGCCACCTCTAAGGGACCCGGGGAGCTGTTTTTT. It encodes CATSKGPGELFF.

The chain carries TRBV19 and TRBJ2-3, with 8 bases matching TRBD1. The CDR3 runs 14 residues. With 9 bases clipped from V and 6 bases from J, the junction kept 11 bases outside the gene matches. From germline, CDR1 is LNHDA and CDR2 SQIVND (reference sequence). The CDR3: CASARGRWIDTQYF. CDR3 nucleotide sequence: TGTGCCAGCGCCAGGGGGCGGTGGATCGATACGCAGTATTTT.